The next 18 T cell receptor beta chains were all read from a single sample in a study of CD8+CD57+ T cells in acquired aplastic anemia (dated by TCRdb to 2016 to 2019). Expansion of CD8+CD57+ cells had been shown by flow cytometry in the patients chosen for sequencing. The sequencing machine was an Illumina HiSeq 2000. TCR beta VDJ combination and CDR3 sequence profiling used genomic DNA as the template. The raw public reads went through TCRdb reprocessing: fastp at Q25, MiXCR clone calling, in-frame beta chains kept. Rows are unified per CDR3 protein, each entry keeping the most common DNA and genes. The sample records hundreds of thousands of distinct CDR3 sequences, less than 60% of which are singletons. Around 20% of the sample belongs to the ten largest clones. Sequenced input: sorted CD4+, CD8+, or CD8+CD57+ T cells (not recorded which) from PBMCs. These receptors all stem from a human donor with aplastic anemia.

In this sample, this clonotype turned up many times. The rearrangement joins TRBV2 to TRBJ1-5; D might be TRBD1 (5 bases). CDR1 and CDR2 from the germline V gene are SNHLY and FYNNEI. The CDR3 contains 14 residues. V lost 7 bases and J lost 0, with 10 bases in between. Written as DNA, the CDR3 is TGTGCCAGCAACGGCAGGGTTAGCAATCAGCCCCAGCATTTT. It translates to CASNGRVSNQPQHF. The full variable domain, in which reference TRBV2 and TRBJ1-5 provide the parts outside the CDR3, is EPEVTQTPSHQVTQMGQEVILRCVPISNHLYFYWYRQILGQKVEFLVSFYNNEISEKSEIFDDQFSVERPDGSNFTLKIRSTKLEDSAMYFCASNGRVSNQPQHFGDGTRLSIL.

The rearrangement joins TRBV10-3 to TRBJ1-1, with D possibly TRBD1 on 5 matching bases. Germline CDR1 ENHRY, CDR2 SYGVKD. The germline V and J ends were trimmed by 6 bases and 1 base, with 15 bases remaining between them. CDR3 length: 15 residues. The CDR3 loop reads CAIRVTRDGNTEAFF. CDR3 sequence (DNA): TGTGCCATCAGGGTGACAAGGGACGGGAACACTGAAGCTTTCTTT.

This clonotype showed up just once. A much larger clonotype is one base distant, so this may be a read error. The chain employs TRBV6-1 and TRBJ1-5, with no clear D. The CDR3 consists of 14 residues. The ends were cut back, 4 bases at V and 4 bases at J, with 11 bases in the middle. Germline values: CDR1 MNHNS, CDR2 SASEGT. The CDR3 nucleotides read TGTGCCAGCAGTGCTGGCGGGAGGAATCAGCCCCAGCATTTT. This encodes CASSAGGRNQPQHF.

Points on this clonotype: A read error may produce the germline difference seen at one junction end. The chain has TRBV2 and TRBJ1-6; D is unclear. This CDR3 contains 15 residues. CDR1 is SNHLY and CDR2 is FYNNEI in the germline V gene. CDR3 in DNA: TGTGCCAGCAGTCCCGGCCCTAGTGGTAATTCACCCCCCCACTTT. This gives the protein CASSPGPSGNSPPHF.

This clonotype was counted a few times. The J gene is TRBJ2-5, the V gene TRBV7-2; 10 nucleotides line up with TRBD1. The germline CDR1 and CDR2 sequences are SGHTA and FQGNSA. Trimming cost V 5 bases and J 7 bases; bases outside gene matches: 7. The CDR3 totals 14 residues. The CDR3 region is CASSPGQGSGTQYF. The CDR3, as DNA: TGTGCCAGCAGCCCGGGACAGGGGAGTGGGACCCAGTACTTC.

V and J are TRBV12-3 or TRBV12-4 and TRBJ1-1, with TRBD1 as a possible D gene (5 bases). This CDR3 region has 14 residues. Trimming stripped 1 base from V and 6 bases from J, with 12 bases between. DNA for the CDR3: TGTGCCAGCAGTTTAGTCCTAGCGGGGCCTGAAGCTTTCTTT. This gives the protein CASSLVLAGPEAFF.

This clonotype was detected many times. This CDR3 reads CASSTNRAGGTGELFF. DNA for the CDR3: TGCGCCAGCAGCACCAACAGGGCCGGGGGCACCGGGGAGCTGTTTTTT. The genes are TRBV5-1 and TRBJ2-2; possibly TRBD1 or TRBD2 for D (6 bases each). The CDR3 is 16 amino acids. Trimming shortened V by 4 bases and J by 4 bases, and 17 bases separated the two germline ends. Per germline, CDR1 SGHRS and CDR2 YFSETQ.

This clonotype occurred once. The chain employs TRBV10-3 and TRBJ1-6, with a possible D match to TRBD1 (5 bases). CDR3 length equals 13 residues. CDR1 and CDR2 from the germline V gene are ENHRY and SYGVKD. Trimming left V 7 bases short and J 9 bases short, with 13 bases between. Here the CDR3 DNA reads TGTGCCATCACTAGTGATACAGGTTCACCCCTCCACTTT. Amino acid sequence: CAITSDTGSPLHF.

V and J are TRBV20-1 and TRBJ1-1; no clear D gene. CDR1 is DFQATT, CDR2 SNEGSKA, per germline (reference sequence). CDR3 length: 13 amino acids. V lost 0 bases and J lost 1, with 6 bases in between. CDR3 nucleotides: TGCAGTGCTAGAGATGATCGGAACACTGAAGCTTTCTTT. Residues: CSARDDRNTEAFF.

As DNA, the CDR3 is TGTGCCAGCAGCGAGGCGGGACAGGGTGGTACTGAAGCTTTCTTT. As protein: CASSEAGQGGTEAFF. The chain recombines TRBV9 with TRBJ1-1; TRBD1 aligns across 9 bases. The J segment lost 5 bases and the V segment lost 3 bases, leaving 8 bases of the junction unmatched. CDR1 is SGDLS and CDR2 is YYNGEE in the germline V gene. The CDR3 length is 15 residues.

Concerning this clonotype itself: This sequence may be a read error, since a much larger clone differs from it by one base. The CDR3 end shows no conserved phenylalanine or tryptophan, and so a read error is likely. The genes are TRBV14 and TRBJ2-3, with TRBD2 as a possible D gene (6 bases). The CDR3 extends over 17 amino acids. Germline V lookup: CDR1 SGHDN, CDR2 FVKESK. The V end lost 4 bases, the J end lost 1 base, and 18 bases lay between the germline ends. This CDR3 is CASSPPGGGFRTDTQYS. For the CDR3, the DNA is TGTGCCAGCAGCCCCCCCGGAGGAGGGTTTCGCACAGATACGCAGTATTCT.

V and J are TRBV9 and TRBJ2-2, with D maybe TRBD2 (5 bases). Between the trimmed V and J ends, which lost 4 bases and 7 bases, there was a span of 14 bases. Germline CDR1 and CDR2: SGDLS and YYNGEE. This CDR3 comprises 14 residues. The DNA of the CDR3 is TGTGCCAGCAGCCCACCAGGTGGGAGCGGGGAGCTGTTTTTT. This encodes CASSPPGGSGELFF. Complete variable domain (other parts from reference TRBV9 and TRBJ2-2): DSGVTQTPKHLITATGQRVTLRCSPRSGDLSVYWYQQSLDQGLQFLIQYYNGEERAKGNILERFSAQQFPDLHSELNLSSLELGDSALYFCASSPPGGSGELFFGEGSRLTVL.

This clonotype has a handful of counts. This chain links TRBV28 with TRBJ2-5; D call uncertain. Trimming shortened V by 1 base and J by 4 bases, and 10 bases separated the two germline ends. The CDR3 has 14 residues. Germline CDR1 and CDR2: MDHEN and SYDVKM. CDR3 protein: CASSLYGGPETQYF. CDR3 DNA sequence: TGTGCCAGCAGTTTATACGGCGGACCAGAGACCCAGTACTTC.

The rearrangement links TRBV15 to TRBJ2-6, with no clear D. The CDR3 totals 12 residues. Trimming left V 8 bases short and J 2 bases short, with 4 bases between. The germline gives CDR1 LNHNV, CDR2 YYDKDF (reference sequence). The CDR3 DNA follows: TGTGCCACCTCGGCTGGGGCCAACGTCCTGACTTTC. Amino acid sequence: CATSAGANVLTF. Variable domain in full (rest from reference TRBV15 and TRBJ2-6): DAMVIQNPRYQVTQFGKPVTLSCSQTLNHNVMYWYQQKSSQAPKLLFHYYDKDFNNEADTPDNFQSRRPNTSFCFLDIRSPGLGDTAMYLCATSAGANVLTFGAGSRLTVL.

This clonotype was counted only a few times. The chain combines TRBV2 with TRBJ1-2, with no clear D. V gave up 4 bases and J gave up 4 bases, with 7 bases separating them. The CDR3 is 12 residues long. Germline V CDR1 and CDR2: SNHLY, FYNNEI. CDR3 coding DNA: TGTGCCAGCAGTGCTGCGGGCTATGGCTACACCTTC. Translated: CASSAAGYGYTF.

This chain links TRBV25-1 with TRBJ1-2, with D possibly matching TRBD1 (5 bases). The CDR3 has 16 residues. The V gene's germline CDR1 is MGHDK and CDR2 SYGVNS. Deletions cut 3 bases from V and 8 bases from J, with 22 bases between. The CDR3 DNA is TGTGCCAGCAGTGATTCGCTTATCGGCTGGGGGAGGGGCTACACCTTC. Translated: CASSDSLIGWGRGYTF.

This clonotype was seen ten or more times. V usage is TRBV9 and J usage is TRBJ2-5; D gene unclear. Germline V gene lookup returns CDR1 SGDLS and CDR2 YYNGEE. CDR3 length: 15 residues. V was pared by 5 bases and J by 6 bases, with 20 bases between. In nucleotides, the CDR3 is TGTGCCAGCAGTACCGACCCGCTTAGGCCCAAGACCCAGTACTTC. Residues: CASSTDPLRPKTQYF.

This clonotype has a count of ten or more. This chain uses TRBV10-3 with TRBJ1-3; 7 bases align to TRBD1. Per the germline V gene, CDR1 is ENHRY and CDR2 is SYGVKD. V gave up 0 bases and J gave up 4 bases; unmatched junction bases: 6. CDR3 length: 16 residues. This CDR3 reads CAISESGGQRGNTIYF. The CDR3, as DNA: TGTGCCATCAGTGAGTCGGGGGGACAGAGAGGAAACACCATATATTTT.